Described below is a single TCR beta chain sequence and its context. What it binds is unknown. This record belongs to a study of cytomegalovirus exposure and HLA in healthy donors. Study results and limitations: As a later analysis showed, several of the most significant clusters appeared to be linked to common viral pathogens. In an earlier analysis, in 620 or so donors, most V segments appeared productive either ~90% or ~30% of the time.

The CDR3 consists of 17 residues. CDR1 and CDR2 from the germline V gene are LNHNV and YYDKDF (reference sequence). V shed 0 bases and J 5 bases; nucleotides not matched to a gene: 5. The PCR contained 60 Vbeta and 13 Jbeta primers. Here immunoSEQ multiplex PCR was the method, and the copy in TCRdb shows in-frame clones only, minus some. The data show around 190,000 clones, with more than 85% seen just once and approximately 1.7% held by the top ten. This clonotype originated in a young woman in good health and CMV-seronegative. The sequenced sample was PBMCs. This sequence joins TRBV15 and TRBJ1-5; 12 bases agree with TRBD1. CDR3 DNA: TGTGCCACCAGCAGAGATCCCGGGACAGGGGGCGATCAGCCCCAGCATTTT. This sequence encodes CATSRDPGTGGDQPQHF.